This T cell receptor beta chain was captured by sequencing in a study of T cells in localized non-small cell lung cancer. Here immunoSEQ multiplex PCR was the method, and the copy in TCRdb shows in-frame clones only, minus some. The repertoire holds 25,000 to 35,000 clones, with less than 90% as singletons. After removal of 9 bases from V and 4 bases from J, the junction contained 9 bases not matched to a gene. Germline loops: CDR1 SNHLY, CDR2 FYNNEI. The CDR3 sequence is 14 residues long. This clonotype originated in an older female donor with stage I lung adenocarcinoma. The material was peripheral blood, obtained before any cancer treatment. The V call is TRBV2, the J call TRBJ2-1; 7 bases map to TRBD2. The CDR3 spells CASLGGSWYNEQFF. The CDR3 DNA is TGTGCCAGTCTTGGCGGGAGTTGGTACAATGAGCAGTTCTTC.